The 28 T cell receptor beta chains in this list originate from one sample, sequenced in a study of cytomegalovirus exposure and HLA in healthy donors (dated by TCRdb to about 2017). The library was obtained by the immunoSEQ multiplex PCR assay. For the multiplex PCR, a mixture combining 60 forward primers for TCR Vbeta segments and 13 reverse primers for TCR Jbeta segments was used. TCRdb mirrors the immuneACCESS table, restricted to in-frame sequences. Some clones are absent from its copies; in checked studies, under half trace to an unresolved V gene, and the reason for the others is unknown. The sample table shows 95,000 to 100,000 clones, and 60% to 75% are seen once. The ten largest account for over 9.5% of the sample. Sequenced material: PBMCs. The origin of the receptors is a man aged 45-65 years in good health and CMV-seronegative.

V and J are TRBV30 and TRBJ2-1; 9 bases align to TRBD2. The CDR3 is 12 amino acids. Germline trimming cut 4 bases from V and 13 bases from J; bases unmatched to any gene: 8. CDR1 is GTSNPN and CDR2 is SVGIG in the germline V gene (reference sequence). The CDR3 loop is CAWTPSGDYQFF. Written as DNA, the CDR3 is TGTGCCTGGACGCCTAGCGGGGATTATCAGTTCTTC.

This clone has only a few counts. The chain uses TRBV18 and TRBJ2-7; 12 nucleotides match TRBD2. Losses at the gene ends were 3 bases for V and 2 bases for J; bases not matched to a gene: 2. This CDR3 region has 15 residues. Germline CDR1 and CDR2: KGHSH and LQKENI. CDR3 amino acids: CASSPRTSGAYEQYF. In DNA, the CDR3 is TGTGCCAGCTCACCCCGGACTAGCGGGGCCTACGAGCAGTACTTC.

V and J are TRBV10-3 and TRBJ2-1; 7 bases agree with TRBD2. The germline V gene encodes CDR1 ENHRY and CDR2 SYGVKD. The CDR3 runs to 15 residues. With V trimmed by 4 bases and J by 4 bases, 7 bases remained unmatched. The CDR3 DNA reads TGTGCCATCAGTGGGGGGGAGGGTAGGTACAATGAGCAGTTCTTC. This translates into CAISGGEGRYNEQFF.

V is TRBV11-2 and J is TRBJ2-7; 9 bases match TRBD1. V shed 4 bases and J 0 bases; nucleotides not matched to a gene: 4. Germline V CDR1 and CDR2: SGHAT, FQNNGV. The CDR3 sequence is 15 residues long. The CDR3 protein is CASSSDRGTSYEQYF. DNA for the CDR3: TGTGCCAGCAGCTCCGACAGGGGGACCTCCTACGAGCAGTACTTC. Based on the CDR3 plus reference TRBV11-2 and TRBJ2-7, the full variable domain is EAGVAQSPRYKIIEKRQSVAFWCNPISGHATLYWYQQILGQGPKLLIQFQNNGVVDDSQLPKDRFSAERLKGVDSTLKIQPAKLEDSAVYLCASSSDRGTSYEQYFGPGTRLTVT.

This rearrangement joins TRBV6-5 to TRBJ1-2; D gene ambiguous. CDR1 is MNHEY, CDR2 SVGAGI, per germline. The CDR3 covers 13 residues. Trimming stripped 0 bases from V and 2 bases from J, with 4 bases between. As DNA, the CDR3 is TGTGCCAGCAGTTACTCGAGGAACTATGGCTACACCTTC. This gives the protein CASSYSRNYGYTF.

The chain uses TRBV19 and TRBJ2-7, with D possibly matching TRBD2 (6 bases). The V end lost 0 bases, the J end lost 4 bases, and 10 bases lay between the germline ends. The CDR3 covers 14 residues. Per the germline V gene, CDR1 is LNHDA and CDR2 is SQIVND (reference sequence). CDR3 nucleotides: TGTGCCAGTAGTATAGAGGCGGGGCCTTACGAGCAGTACTTC. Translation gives CASSIEAGPYEQYF.

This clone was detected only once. The CDR3 reads CAWTGAGVGYTF. In DNA, the CDR3 is TGTGCCTGGACCGGGGCAGGGGTCGGCTACACCTTC. The chain links TRBV30 to TRBJ1-2, with D possibly being TRBD1 (6 bases). V was pared by 4 bases and J by 8 bases, with 14 bases between. The CDR3 is 12 residues long. Germline CDR1 reads GTSNPN; CDR2 reads SVGIG (reference sequence).

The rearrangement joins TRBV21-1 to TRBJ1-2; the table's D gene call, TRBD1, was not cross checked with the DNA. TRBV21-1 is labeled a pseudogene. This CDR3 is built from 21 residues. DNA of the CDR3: TGTGCCAGCACCTCTTCAGGGGGCCGGCACCCTCCATATGGATCATCTGGAAGCTACACCTTC. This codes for CASTSSGGRHPPYGSSGSYTF.

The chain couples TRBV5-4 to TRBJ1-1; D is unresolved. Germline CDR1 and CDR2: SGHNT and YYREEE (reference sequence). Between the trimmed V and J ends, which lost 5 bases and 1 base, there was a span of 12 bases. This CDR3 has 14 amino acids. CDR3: CASRRPEGNTEAFF. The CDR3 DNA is TGTGCCAGCAGACGCCCGGAGGGGAACACTGAAGCTTTCTTT. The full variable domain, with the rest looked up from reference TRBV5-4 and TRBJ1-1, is ETGVTQSPTHLIKTRGQQVTLRCSSQSGHNTVSWYQQALGQGPQFIFQYYREEENGRGNFPPRFSGLQFPNYSSELNVNALELDDSALYLCASRRPEGNTEAFFGQGTRLTVV.

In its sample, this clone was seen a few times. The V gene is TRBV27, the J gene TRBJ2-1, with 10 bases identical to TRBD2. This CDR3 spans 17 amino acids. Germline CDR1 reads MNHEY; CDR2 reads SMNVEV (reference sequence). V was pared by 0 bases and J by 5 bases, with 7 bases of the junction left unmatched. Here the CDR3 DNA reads TGTGCCAGCAGTTTATCTCCGGGACTAGCGAGCGACAATGAGCAGTTCTTC. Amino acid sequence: CASSLSPGLASDNEQFF.

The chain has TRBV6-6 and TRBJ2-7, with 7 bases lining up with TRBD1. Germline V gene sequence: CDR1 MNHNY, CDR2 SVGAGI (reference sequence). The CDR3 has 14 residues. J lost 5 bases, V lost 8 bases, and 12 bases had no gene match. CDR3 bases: TGTGCCAGCCTGGGCACAGGGGCCGACAACGAGCAGTACTTC. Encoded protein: CASLGTGADNEQYF.

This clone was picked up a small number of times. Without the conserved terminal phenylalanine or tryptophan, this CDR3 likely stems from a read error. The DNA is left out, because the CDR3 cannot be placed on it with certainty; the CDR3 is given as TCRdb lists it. The CDR3 sequence is CASSLSPVGSLMI. This sequence joins TRBV27 and TRBJ2-7; TRBD1, the table's D call, was not compared with the DNA. The CDR3 sequence runs 13 residues, both termini included. Germline V gives CDR1 MNHEY, CDR2 SMNVEV (reference sequence).

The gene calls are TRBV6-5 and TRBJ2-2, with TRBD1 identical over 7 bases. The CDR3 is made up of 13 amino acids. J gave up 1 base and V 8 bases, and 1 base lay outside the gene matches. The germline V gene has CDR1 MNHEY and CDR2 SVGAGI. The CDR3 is CASRDRNTGELFF. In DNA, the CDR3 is TGTGCCAGCCGGGACAGGAACACCGGGGAGCTGTTTTTT.

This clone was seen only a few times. CDR3 amino acids: CASNRDRNTIYF. CDR3 coding DNA: TGTGCCAGCAACCGGGACAGAAACACCATATATTTT. V gene TRBV6-1 combines with J gene TRBJ1-3; maybe TRBD1 (6 bases). Germline V gene sequence: CDR1 MNHNS, CDR2 SASEGT. The CDR3 has 12 amino acids. V was trimmed by 7 bases and J by 5 bases, leaving 9 bases between them.

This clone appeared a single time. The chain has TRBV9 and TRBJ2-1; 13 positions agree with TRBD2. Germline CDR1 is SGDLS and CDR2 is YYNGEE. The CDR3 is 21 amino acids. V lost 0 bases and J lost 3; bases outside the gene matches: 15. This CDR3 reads CASSVATGTSGLAGVYNEQFF. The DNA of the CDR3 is TGTGCCAGCAGCGTAGCTACAGGGACTTCCGGACTAGCGGGGGTCTACAATGAGCAGTTCTTC.

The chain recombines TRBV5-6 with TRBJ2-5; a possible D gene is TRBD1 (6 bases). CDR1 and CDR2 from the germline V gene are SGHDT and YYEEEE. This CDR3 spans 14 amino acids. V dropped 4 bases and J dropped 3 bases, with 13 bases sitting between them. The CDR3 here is CASSPLKGEETQYF. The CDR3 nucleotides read TGTGCCAGCAGCCCCCTTAAGGGGGAAGAGACCCAGTACTTC.

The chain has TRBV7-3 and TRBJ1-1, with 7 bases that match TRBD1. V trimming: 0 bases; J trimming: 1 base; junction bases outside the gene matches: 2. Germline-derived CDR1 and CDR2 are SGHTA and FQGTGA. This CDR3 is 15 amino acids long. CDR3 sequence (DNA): TGTGCCAGCAGCTTAACGAGGACAGGGAACACTGAAGCTTTCTTT. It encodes CASSLTRTGNTEAFF.

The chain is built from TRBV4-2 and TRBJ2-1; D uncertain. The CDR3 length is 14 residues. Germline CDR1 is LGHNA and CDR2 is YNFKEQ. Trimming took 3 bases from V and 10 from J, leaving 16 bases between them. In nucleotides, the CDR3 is TGTGCCAGCAGCCATAGTCCCGCCGCTAAGGAGCAGTTCTTC. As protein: CASSHSPAAKEQFF.

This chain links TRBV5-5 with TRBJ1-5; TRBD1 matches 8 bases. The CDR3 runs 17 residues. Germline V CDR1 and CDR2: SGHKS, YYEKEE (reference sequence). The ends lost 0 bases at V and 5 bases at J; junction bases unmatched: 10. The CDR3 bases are TGTGCCAGCAGCTTGGGGACAGGGAGGGACCCCCATCAGCCCCAGCATTTT. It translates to CASSLGTGRDPHQPQHF.

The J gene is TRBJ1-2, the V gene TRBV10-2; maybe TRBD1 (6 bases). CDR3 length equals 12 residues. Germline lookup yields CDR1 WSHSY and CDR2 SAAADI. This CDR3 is CAGQTSNYGYTF. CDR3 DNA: TGCGCTGGACAGACTTCTAACTATGGCTACACCTTC.

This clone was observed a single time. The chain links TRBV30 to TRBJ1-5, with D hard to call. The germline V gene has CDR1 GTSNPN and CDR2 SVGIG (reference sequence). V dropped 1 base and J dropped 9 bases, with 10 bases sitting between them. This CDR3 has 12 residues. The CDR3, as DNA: TGTGCCTGGAGTGCACGGGGTTCGCCCCAGCATTTT. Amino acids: CAWSARGSPQHF. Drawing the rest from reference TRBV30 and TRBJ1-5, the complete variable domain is SQTIHQWPATLVQPVGSPLSLECTVEGTSNPNLYWYRQAAGRGLQLLFYSVGIGQISSEVPQNLSASRPQDRQFILSSKKLLLSDSGFYLCAWSARGSPQHFGDGTRLSIL.

The CDR3 protein is CASSLRGQNTEAFF. DNA for the CDR3: TGCGCCAGCAGCTTGAGGGGTCAAAACACTGAAGCTTTCTTT. The rearrangement links TRBV5-1 to TRBJ1-1, with D perhaps matching TRBD1 (5 bases). V dropped 1 base and J dropped 2 bases, with 9 bases sitting between them. Germline-derived CDR1 and CDR2 are SGHRS and YFSETQ. There are 14 residues in the CDR3.

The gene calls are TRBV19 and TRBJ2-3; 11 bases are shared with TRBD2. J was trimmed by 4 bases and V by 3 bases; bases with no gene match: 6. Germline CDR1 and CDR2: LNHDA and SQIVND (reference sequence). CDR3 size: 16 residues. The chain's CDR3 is CASSIGSGRGSDTQYF. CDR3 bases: TGTGCCAGTAGTATCGGTAGCGGGAGGGGTTCAGATACGCAGTATTTT.

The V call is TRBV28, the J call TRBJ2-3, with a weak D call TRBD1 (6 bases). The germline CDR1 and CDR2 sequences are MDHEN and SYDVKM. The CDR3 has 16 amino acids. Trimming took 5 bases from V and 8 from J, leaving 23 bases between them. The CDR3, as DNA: TGTGCCAGCAGTACCCAGGGGCCTATTGCACAAAGTACGCAGTATTTT. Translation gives CASSTQGPIAQSTQYF.

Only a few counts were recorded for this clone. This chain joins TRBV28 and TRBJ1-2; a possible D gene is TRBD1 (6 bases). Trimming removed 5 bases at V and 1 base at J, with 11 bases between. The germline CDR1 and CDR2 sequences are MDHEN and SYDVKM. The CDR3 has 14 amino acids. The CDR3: CASSAGQINYGYTF. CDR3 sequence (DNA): TGTGCCAGCAGTGCCGGACAGATTAACTATGGCTACACCTTC.

Here the CDR3 reads CASSQPWAETQYF. CDR3 bases: TGCGCCAGCAGCCAACCTTGGGCAGAGACCCAGTACTTC. V and J are TRBV4-1 and TRBJ2-5; D gene uncertain. CDR1 and CDR2 from the germline V gene are MGHRA and YSYEKL. CDR3 size: 13 residues. Deletions cut 2 bases from V and 4 bases from J, with 8 bases between.

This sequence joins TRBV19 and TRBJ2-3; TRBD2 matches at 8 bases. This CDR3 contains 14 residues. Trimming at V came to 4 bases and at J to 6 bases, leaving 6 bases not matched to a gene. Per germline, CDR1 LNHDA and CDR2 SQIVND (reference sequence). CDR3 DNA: TGTGCCAGTAGTAATCGGGGGGGCGGCGATACGCAGTATTTT. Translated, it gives CASSNRGGGDTQYF.

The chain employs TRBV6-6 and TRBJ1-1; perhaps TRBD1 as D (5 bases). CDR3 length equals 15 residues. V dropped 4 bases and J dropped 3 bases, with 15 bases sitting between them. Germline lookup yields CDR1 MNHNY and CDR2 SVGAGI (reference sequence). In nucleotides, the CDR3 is TGTGCCAGCAGTTCCACGGACATCGGCTACACTGAAGCTTTCTTT. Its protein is CASSSTDIGYTEAFF.